This entry concerns a single T cell receptor beta chain. Its antigen is unidentified. Libraries were prepared by immunoSEQ multiplex PCR; TCRdb keeps only in-frame clonotypes and omits some of them. The sample has fewer than 80,000 clones, roughly 81% seen once. Germline V gene data show CDR1 as SEHNR and CDR2 as FQNEAQ (reference sequence). CDR3 length equals 16 residues. Trimming stripped 1 base from V and 0 bases from J, with 10 bases between. This sample is part of a study of OX40 agonist ivuxolimab in advanced cancers. In the study overall: Each patient was given ivuxolimab into a vein every 2 weeks, at 0.01 to 10 mg/kg. Patients treated during dose escalation were battling hepatocellular carcinoma, melanoma, renal cell or head and neck cancer. Regarding the study as a whole: Researchers did not determine the expanded peripheral T cells' antigen specificity. Clones of CD4+ and CD8+ blood T cells grew by week 6 at doses of 0.1 to 3.0 mg/kg.

This TCR was sampled from an adult with an advanced solid tumor such as melanoma, head and neck, liver or kidney cancer. The material sequenced was CD4+ or CD8+ T cells sorted from blood, taken in a trial of the OX40 agonist ivuxolimab. The chain couples TRBV7-9 to TRBJ1-3; no definite D call. CDR3 sequence (DNA): TGTGCCAGCAGCTTAGAACAGATTTACTCTGGAAACACCATATATTTT. It translates to CASSLEQIYSGNTIYF.